A selection of T cell receptor beta chains follows, all from one sample in a study of shared clonotypes between healthy human individuals. The protocol was immunoSEQ multiplex PCR, while the TCRdb copy is restricted to in-frame clones and leaves out a portion. The data show about 2 million clones, about 95% seen once. Sample: naive CD8+ T cells sorted from blood. The receptors were gathered from a man between 18 and 35 years old in good health. CDR3s include the opening cysteine and the closing phenylalanine or tryptophan. Clone sizes are given selectively: once, few, many, or a class where the clone is expanded.

v_call clone_size cdr3_aa
TRBV13 . CASSERQDYGYTF
TRBV6-1 . CASRERQVPGQPQHF
TRBV7-6 . CASSQQDTQYF
TRBV30 . CAARRSPLAGDDTDTQYF
TRBV19 . CASSFTSGTGGHEQYF
TRBV5-4 . CASSSFNVGETQYF
TRBV30 . CAWTPGLAGPSTDTQYF
TRBV5-1 once CASSKEGINEKLFF
TRBV20-1 . CSASDGNEQFF
TRBV28 . CASSRAGLGMNTEAFF
TRBV6-4 . CASSELRQGGKQYF